The 20 T cell receptor beta chains listed next were all sequenced from one sample in a study of CD4+ T cells in melanoma. The protocol was immunoSEQ multiplex PCR, while the TCRdb copy is restricted to in-frame clones and leaves out a portion. The repertoire holds approximately 16,000 clones, with over 80% as singletons. Sequencing was performed on cells from a culture (not recorded whether cultured in vitro). These receptors originate from a human donor with melanoma.

The genes are TRBV5-4 and TRBJ1-5; the match to TRBD1 covers 8 bases. V shed 4 bases, J shed 5 bases, and the junction held 11 bases outside the gene matches. The CDR3 runs to 16 residues. Germline loops: CDR1 SGHNT, CDR2 YYREEE (reference sequence). The CDR3 loop reads CASSRGTGLPHQPQHF. The DNA of the CDR3 is TGTGCCAGCAGCCGGGGGACAGGCCTCCCCCATCAGCCCCAGCATTTT.

This clone was recorded only once. The gene calls are TRBV18 and TRBJ2-1; a weak D match, TRBD2 (5 bases). The CDR3 is made up of 13 amino acids. Trimming pared 0 bases from V and 10 bases from J, leaving 10 bases between. Germline V gene sequence: CDR1 KGHSH, CDR2 LQKENI. CDR3 amino acids: CASSPPGVTEQFF. CDR3 nucleotides: TGTGCCAGCTCACCACCCGGGGTGACGGAGCAGTTCTTC. The full variable domain, completed using reference TRBV18 and TRBJ2-1, is NAGVMQNPRHLVRRRGQEARLRCSPMKGHSHVYWYRQLPEEGLKFMVYLQKENIIDESGMPKERFSAEFPKEGPSILRIQQVVRGDSAAYFCASSPPGVTEQFFGPGTRLTVL.

The chain couples TRBV6-6 to TRBJ2-2, with a weak D call TRBD1 (6 bases). The CDR3 runs to 15 residues. Germline V CDR1 and CDR2: MNHNY, SVGAGI (reference sequence). Trimming cost V 10 bases and J 3 bases, with 18 bases left between them. CDR3 amino acids: CATMTQGRDTGELFF. The CDR3 nucleotides read TGTGCCACCATGACTCAGGGGCGGGACACCGGGGAGCTGTTTTTT.

This chain links TRBV2 with TRBJ2-1; 9 bases map to TRBD1. Germline CDR1 reads SNHLY; CDR2 reads FYNNEI. This CDR3 has 14 amino acids. Germline trimming cut 6 bases from V and 6 bases from J; bases unmatched to any gene: 6. The CDR3 region has the DNA TGTGCCAGCAGGACAGGGGGGCCGGGCAATGAGCAGTTCTTC. Amino acid sequence: CASRTGGPGNEQFF.

CDR3 sequence reads: CATSRRDRGWNTQYF. The CDR3 nucleotides read TGTGCCACCAGCAGAAGGGACAGGGGATGGAATACGCAGTATTTT. V and J are TRBV15 and TRBJ2-3; 10 bases are shared with TRBD1. J lost 7 bases, V lost 2 bases, and 6 bases had no gene match. Germline assignment: CDR1 LNHNV and CDR2 YYDKDF (reference sequence). CDR3 length: 15 residues.

This rearrangement joins TRBV5-1 to TRBJ1-1; 8 nucleotides line up with TRBD1. CDR3 length: 16 amino acids. Trimming took 0 bases from V and 1 from J; bases not matched to a gene: 5. CDR1 is SGHRS, CDR2 YFSETQ, per germline. CDR3 DNA sequence: TGCGCCAGCAGCTTGGAGGCAGGGGGCCCGAACACTGAAGCTTTCTTT. This translates into CASSLEAGGPNTEAFF.

The chain joins TRBV6-1 to TRBJ1-1; 7 nucleotides agree with TRBD1. This CDR3 is 14 amino acids long. The trim removed 5 bases at V and 2 bases at J, leaving 5 bases unmatched. Per germline, CDR1 MNHNS and CDR2 SASEGT. CDR3: CASSNRGSNTEAFF. The CDR3 region has the DNA TGTGCCAGCAGTAACAGGGGATCTAACACTGAAGCTTTCTTT.

The CDR3: CSVKGRTGSNTEAFF. The CDR3 DNA reads as TGCAGCGTGAAGGGACGGACAGGCTCGAACACTGAAGCTTTCTTT. V usage is TRBV29-1 and J usage is TRBJ1-1; 7 nucleotides match TRBD1. V lost 6 bases to trimming and J lost 1 base; unmatched junction nucleotides: 11. This CDR3 comprises 15 residues. CDR1 is SQVTM and CDR2 is ANQGSEA in the germline V gene.

The genes are TRBV11-3 and TRBJ2-4; possibly TRBD1 for D (6 bases). The CDR3 loop spans 14 amino acids. Germline V gene data show CDR1 as SGHNT and CDR2 as YENEEA. The V and J ends lost 4 bases and 3 bases respectively, with 10 bases between them. The CDR3: CASSSQGFKNIQYF. CDR3 nucleotides: TGTGCCAGCAGCTCTCAGGGGTTCAAAAACATTCAGTACTTC.

This clone was counted once. V is TRBV6-1 and J is TRBJ1-5; TRBD1 matches at 8 bases. Germline CDR1 reads MNHNS; CDR2 reads SASEGT. V trimming: 3 bases; J trimming: 7 bases; junction bases outside the gene matches: 8. This CDR3 region has 15 residues. The chain's CDR3 is CASSDGQGGVQPQHF. The DNA of the CDR3 is TGTGCCAGCAGTGATGGACAGGGAGGGGTCCAGCCCCAGCATTTT.

The chain carries TRBV28 and TRBJ1-2; TRBD1 is a possible D gene (5 bases). Trimming removed 2 bases at V and 0 bases at J, with 13 bases between. The CDR3 length is 16 residues. The germline gives CDR1 MDHEN, CDR2 SYDVKM. The CDR3 nucleotides are TGTGCCAGCAGTTTAAGGGCGGGGGGGGCTAACTATGGCTACACCTTC. Its protein product is CASSLRAGGANYGYTF.

This clone was detected only a few times. The chain couples TRBV30 to TRBJ1-2; tentatively, D is TRBD1 (5 bases). Germline V CDR1 and CDR2: GTSNPN, SVGIG (reference sequence). V lost 2 bases and J 8 bases, leaving 21 bases between the germline ends. The length of the CDR3 is 15 residues. The CDR3 coding sequence is TGTGCCTGGAGTCACTCAGGGCATCGCTTTAGGGGCTACACCTTC. It translates to CAWSHSGHRFRGYTF.

The V and J genes are TRBV20-1 and TRBJ2-7; D not certain. Deletions cut 5 bases from V and 5 bases from J, with 10 bases between. This CDR3 contains 11 residues. CDR1 DFQATT and CDR2 SNEGSKA come from the germline V gene (reference sequence). CDR3 DNA sequence: TGCAGTGCTGAGGACGGTAACGAGCAGTACTTC. Translating it yields CSAEDGNEQYF.

The chain couples TRBV11-2 to TRBJ1-1, with 7 bases aligning to TRBD1. Germline V lookup: CDR1 SGHAT, CDR2 FQNNGV. With V trimmed by 5 bases and J by 10 bases, 13 bases remained unmatched. The CDR3 runs 14 residues. CDR3 region: CASSTPRRGPTAFF. The CDR3 DNA reads TGTGCCAGCAGCACCCCTCGGAGGGGGCCGACAGCTTTCTTT.

J is TRBJ1-6 and V is TRBV2; D unclear. The CDR3 has 16 residues. Germline-derived CDR1 and CDR2 are SNHLY and FYNNEI. Trimming took off 4 bases at V and 0 bases at J, with 10 bases between the two ends. The CDR3 DNA reads as TGTGCCAGCAGTGGCGGGGTCGGCTCCTATAATTCACCCCTCCACTTT. As protein: CASSGGVGSYNSPLHF. Together with reference TRBV2 and TRBJ1-6, the CDR3 gives the full variable domain: EPEVTQTPSHQVTQMGQEVILRCVPISNHLYFYWYRQILGQKVEFLVSFYNNEISEKSEIFDDQFSVERPDGSNFTLKIRSTKLEDSAMYFCASSGGVGSYNSPLHFGNGTRLTVT.

The chain has TRBV7-9 and TRBJ1-2; D gene ambiguous. The ends were cut back, 6 bases at V and 3 bases at J, with 17 bases in the middle. Germline V gene lookup returns CDR1 SEHNR and CDR2 FQNEAQ (reference sequence). CDR3 length equals 15 residues. As DNA, the CDR3 is TGTGCCAGCAGAAAGTCCGTACGGGGAGACTATGGCTACACCTTC. This gives the protein CASRKSVRGDYGYTF.

V and J are TRBV5-1 and TRBJ2-7; either TRBD1 or TRBD2 may supply D (5 bases each). Germline lookup yields CDR1 SGHRS and CDR2 YFSETQ. Trimming stripped 5 bases from V and 3 bases from J, with 21 bases between. The CDR3 runs 16 residues. This CDR3 reads CASRNSIDSGLYEQYF. In nucleotides, the CDR3 is TGCGCCAGCAGAAACTCAATCGACAGCGGTCTCTACGAGCAGTACTTC. Full variable domain (rest looked up from reference TRBV5-1 and TRBJ2-7): KAGVTQTPRYLIKTRGQQVTLSCSPISGHRSVSWYQQTPGQGLQFLFEYFSETQRNKGNFPGRFSGRQFSNSRSEMNVSTLELGDSALYLCASRNSIDSGLYEQYFGPGTRLTVT.

The chain couples TRBV5-1 to TRBJ2-6; 8 nucleotides match TRBD1. V shed 0 bases, J shed 0 bases, and the junction held 11 bases outside the gene matches. The CDR3 is 20 residues long. Germline-derived CDR1 and CDR2 are SGHRS and YFSETQ. CDR3 DNA: TGCGCCAGCAGCTTGGCCCCTTTAGGGACAGGCCTCTCTGGGGCCAACGTCCTGACTTTC. This gives the protein CASSLAPLGTGLSGANVLTF.

This sequence joins TRBV5-1 and TRBJ1-1, with D perhaps matching TRBD1 (5 bases). V lost 5 bases and J lost 2, with 10 bases in between. This CDR3 contains 13 residues. Germline V gene sequence: CDR1 SGHRS, CDR2 YFSETQ. CDR3 sequence (DNA): TGCGCCAGCAGTAATGGGACCAACACTGAAGCTTTCTTT. Protein sequence: CASSNGTNTEAFF.

This clone came up a few times. The V and J genes are TRBV30 and TRBJ1-2; the D is unclear. This CDR3 is built from 12 residues. V dropped 2 bases and J dropped 5 bases, with 9 bases sitting between them. In germline, CDR1 is GTSNPN, CDR2 SVGIG (reference sequence). The CDR3, as DNA: TGTGCCTGGAGTTTGGGCCCATATGGCTACACCTTC. It yields the protein CAWSLGPYGYTF.